Included here is one T cell receptor (beta chain) sequence, with context. Its antigen remains unknown. This record belongs to a study of liver allograft versus peripheral blood T cells. Study context: The study compared liver allograft T cell receptor repertoires against peripheral blood repertoires of liver transplant recipients. Study-wide results and caveats: T cell receptor repertoires inside liver allografts reportedly differed from those in peripheral blood.

CDR1 and CDR2 from the germline V gene are DFQATT and SNEGSKA (reference sequence). CDR3 size: 15 residues. V shed 3 bases and J 4 bases; nucleotides not matched to a gene: 5. TCRdb re-called the reads with MiXCR, one entry per CDR3 protein. The profile covers over 10,000 distinct CDR3 sequences, with roughly 28% appearing a single time and 2% to 2.5% taken by the ten largest. The chain uses TRBV20-1 and TRBJ2-3; 12 nucleotides agree with TRBD2. This receptor was taken from a human patient who had a liver transplant. The T cells may partly be graft donor cells. Here the CDR3 reads CSARTSGSSADTQYF. The CDR3 nucleotides read TGCAGTGCTAGGACTAGCGGGAGTTCCGCAGATACGCAGTATTTT.